The clone carrying this T cell receptor (beta chain) was seen a few times. The assay was immunoSEQ multiplex PCR, and TCRdb's table has in-frame clones only and misses some. This sample has 120,000 to 150,000 clones; about 92% occur once, and the top ten carry 1.5% to 2%. The source of the sample is a study of T cell responses to AZD1222 COVID-19 vaccine. Germline CDR1 LNHNV, CDR2 YYDKDF (reference sequence). V lost 0 bases and J 4 bases, leaving 7 bases between the germline ends. This CDR3 has 13 amino acids. The TCR comes from an adult who received the AZD1222 COVID-19 vaccine. Here the sequenced sample was peripheral blood, taken 28 days after the second AZD1222 dose. J is TRBJ2-7 and V is TRBV15; D not resolved. The DNA of the CDR3 is TGTGCCACCAGCAGAGAAGCCTTTTACGAGCAGTACTTC. This sequence encodes CATSREAFYEQYF.